This record concerns one T cell receptor (beta chain) sequence. The antigen remains unidentified. The sample originates from a study of OX40 agonist ivuxolimab in advanced cancers. About the research overall: Ivuxolimab is an agonistic anti-OX40 (CD134) antibody, and patients were treated with it. The study's findings and limits: Blood T cells, both CD4+ and CD8+, expanded clonally by week 6 at 0.1 to 3.0 mg/kg. CD8+ T cells were the subset that, on average, had more expanded clones than CD4+.

Some clones are missing from TCRdb's copy, which holds only in-frame ones; the method was immunoSEQ multiplex PCR. There are 60,000 to 70,000 clones in the sample; around 90% occur only once, and under 3.5% lies in the top ten. V was clipped by 3 bases and J by 9 bases; unmatched bases: 6. This CDR3 region has 14 residues. Germline CDR1 reads SGHTA; CDR2 reads FQGNSA. The sequenced sample was CD4+ or CD8+ T cells sorted from blood, obtained in a trial of the OX40 agonist ivuxolimab. The clonotype originates from an adult with an advanced solid tumor such as melanoma, head and neck, liver or kidney cancer. The chain carries TRBV7-2 and TRBJ2-1; 9 bases line up with TRBD2. The CDR3 is CASSFLTSGSEQFF. CDR3 DNA: TGTGCCAGCAGCTTCTTGACTAGCGGCAGTGAGCAGTTCTTC.